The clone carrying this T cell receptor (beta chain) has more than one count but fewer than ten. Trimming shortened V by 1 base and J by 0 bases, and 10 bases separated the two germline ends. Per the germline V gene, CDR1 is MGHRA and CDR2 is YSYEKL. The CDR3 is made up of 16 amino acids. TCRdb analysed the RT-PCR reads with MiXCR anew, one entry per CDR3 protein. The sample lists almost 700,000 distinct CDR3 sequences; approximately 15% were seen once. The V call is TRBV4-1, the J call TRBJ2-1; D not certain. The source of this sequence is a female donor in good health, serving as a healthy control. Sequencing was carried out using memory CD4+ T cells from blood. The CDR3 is CASSQGAVSSYNEQFF. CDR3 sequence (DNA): TGCGCCAGCAGCCAAGGGGCGGTTAGCTCCTACAATGAGCAGTTCTTC.